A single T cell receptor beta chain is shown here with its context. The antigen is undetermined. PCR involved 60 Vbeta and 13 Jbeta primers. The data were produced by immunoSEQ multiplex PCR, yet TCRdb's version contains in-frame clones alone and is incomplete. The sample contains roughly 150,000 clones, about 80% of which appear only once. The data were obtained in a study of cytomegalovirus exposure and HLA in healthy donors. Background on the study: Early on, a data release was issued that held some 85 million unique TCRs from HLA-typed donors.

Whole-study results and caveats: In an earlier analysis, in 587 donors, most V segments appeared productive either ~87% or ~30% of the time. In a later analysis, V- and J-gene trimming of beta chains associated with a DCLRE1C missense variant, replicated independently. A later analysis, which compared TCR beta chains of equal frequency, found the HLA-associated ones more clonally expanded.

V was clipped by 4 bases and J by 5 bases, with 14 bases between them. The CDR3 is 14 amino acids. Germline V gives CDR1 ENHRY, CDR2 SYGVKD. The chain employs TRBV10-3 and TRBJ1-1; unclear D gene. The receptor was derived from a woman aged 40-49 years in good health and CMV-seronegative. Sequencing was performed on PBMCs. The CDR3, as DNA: TGTGCCATCAGTGTGAATCCTGCAGGTACTGAAGCTTTCTTT. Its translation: CAISVNPAGTEAFF.